This T cell receptor beta chain came from a study of OX40 agonist ivuxolimab in advanced cancers. Study in general: The eligibility criteria allowed prior anti-PD-1, anti-PD-L1 or anti-CTLA-4 therapy, and approximately 38% had some. Among those treated, three patients had partial responses, one with hepatocellular carcinoma and two with cutaneous melanoma.

The germline V gene encodes CDR1 LNHDA and CDR2 SQIVND (reference sequence). Unmatched junction bases numbered 7, after V lost 6 bases and J lost 3 bases. The CDR3 sequence is 15 residues long. Clones were read by immunoSEQ multiplex PCR, and TCRdb kept only the in-frame ones, dropping some. The sample carries about 64,000 clones, approximately 88% recorded once. This chain links TRBV19 with TRBJ1-4; 7 bases are a match to TRBD1. This TCR came from an adult with an advanced solid tumor such as melanoma, head and neck, liver or kidney cancer. The sequencing used CD4+ or CD8+ T cells sorted from blood, collected in a trial of the OX40 agonist ivuxolimab. The CDR3: CASSPTGVANEKLFF. The CDR3 region has the DNA TGTGCCAGTAGCCCAACAGGGGTTGCTAATGAAAAACTGTTTTTT. Combining the CDR3 with reference TRBV19 and TRBJ1-4 gives the whole variable domain DGGITQSPKYLFRKEGQNVTLSCEQNLNHDAMYWYRQDPGQGLRLIYYSQIVNDFQKGDIAEGYSVSREKKESFPLTVTSAQKNPTAFYLCASSPTGVANEKLFFGSGTQLSVL.